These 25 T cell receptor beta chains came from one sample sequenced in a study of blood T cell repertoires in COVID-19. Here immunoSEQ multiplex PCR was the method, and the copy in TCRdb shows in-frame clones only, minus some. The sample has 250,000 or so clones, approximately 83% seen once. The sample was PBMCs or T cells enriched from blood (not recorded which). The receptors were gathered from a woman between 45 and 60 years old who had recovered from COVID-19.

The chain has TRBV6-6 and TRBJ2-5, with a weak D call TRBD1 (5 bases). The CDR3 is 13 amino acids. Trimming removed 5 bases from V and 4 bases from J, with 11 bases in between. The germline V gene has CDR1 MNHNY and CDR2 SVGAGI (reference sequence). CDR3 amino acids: CASSRSRAETQYF. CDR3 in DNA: TGTGCCAGCAGTCGATCCAGGGCAGAGACCCAGTACTTC.

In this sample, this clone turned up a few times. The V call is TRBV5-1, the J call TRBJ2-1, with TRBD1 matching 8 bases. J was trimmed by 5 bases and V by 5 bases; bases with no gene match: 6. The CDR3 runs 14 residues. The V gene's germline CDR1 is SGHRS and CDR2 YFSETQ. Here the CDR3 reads CASRGQGNNNEQFF. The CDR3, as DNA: TGCGCCAGCAGAGGACAGGGAAACAACAATGAGCAGTTCTTC.

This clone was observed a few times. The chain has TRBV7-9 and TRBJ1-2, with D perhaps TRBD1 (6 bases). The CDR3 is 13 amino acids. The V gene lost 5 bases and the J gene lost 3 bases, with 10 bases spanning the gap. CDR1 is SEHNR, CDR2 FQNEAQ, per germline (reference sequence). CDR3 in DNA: TGTGCCAGCAGCCGACAGGATTACTATGGCTACACCTTC. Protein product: CASSRQDYYGYTF.

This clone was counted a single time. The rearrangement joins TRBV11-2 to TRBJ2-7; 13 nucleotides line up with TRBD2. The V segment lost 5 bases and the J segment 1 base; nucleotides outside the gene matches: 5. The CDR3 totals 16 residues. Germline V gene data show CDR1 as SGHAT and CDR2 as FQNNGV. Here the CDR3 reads CASSQLAGGGSYEQYF. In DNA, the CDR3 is TGTGCCAGCAGCCAACTAGCGGGAGGGGGTTCCTACGAGCAGTACTTC.

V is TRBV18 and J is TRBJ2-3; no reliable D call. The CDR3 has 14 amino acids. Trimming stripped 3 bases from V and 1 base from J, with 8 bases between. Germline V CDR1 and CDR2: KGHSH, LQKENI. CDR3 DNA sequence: TGTGCCAGCTCACCGACGCAGGGCACAGATACGCAGTATTTT. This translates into CASSPTQGTDTQYF. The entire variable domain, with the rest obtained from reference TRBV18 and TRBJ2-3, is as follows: NAGVMQNPRHLVRRRGQEARLRCSPMKGHSHVYWYRQLPEEGLKFMVYLQKENIIDESGMPKERFSAEFPKEGPSILRIQQVVRGDSAAYFCASSPTQGTDTQYFGPGTRLTVL.

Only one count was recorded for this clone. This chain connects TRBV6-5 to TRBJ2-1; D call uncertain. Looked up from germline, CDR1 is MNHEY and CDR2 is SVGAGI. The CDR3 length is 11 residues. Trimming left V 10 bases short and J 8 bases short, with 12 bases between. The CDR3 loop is CATLLRDEQFF. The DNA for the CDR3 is TGTGCCACCCTACTCCGGGATGAGCAGTTCTTC.

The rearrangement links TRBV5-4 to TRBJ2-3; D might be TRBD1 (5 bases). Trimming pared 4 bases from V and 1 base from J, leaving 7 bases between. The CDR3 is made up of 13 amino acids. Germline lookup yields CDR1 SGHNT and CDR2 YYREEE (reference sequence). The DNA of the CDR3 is TGTGCCAGCAGCCTAGGGGGCACAGATACGCAGTATTTT. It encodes CASSLGGTDTQYF. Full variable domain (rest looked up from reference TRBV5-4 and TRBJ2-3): ETGVTQSPTHLIKTRGQQVTLRCSSQSGHNTVSWYQQALGQGPQFIFQYYREEENGRGNFPPRFSGLQFPNYSSELNVNALELDDSALYLCASSLGGTDTQYFGPGTRLTVL.

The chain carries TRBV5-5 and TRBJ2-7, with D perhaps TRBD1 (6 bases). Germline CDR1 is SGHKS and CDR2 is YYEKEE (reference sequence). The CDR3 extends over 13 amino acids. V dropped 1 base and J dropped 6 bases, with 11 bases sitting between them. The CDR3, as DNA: TGTGCCAGCAGCTTGACGGACAGCTCCGAGCAGTACTTC. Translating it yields CASSLTDSSEQYF.

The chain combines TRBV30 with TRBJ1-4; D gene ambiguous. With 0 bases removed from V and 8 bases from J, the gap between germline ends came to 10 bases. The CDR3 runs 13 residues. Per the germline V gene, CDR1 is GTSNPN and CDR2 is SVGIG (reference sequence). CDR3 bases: TGTGCCTGGAGTGTACGGTGGGAGGAAAAACTGTTTTTT. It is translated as CAWSVRWEEKLFF.

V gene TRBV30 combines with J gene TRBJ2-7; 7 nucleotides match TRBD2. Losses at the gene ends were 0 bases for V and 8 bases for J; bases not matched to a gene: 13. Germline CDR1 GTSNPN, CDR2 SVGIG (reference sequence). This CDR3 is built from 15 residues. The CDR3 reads CAWSVRWRGEGKQYF. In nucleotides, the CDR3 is TGTGCCTGGAGTGTAAGGTGGCGAGGGGAGGGCAAGCAGTACTTC.

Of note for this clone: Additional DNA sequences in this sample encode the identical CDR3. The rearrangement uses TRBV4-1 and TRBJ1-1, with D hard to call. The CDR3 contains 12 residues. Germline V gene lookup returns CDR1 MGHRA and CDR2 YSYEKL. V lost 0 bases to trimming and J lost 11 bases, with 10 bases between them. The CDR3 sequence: CASSQDRSEAFF. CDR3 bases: TGCGCCAGCAGCCAAGATCGGAGTGAGGCTTTCTTT.

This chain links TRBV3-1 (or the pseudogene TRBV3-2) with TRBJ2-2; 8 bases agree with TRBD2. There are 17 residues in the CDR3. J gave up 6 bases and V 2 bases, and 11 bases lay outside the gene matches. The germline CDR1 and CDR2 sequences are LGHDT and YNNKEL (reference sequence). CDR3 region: CASSQKAGTRAAGELFF. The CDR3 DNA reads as TGTGCCAGCAGCCAAAAGGCCGGGACTAGGGCGGCCGGGGAGCTGTTTTTT.

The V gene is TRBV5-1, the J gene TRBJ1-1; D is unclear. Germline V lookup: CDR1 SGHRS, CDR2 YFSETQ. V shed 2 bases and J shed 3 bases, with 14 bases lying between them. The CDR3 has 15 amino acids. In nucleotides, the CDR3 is TGCGCCAGCAGCTTCTCTTTGCCGAGTGACACTGAAGCTTTCTTT. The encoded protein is CASSFSLPSDTEAFF.

Written as DNA, the CDR3 is TGCGCCAGCAGCTTGGCTGACTATCCCCTTTCCGAGCAGTACTTC. This translates into CASSLADYPLSEQYF. The chain joins TRBV5-1 to TRBJ2-7; possible D gene TRBD2, 5 bases. V was trimmed by 0 bases and J by 6 bases, leaving 16 bases between them. The CDR3 sequence is 15 residues long. Germline V gene data show CDR1 as SGHRS and CDR2 as YFSETQ. The variable domain in full, with the rest retrieved from reference TRBV5-1 and TRBJ2-7, is KAGVTQTPRYLIKTRGQQVTLSCSPISGHRSVSWYQQTPGQGLQFLFEYFSETQRNKGNFPGRFSGRQFSNSRSEMNVSTLELGDSALYLCASSLADYPLSEQYFGPGTRLTVT.

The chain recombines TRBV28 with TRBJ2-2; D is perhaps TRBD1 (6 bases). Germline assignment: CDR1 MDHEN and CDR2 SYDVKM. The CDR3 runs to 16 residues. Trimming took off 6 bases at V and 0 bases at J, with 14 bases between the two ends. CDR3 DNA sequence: TGTGCCAGCAGATCGACAGGCCCTACGAACACCGGGGAGCTGTTTTTT. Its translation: CASRSTGPTNTGELFF.

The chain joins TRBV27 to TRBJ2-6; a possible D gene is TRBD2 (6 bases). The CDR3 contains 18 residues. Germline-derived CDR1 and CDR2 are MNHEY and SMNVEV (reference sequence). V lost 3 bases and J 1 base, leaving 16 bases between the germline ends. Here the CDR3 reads CASSFRAGRESGANVLTF. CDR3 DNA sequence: TGTGCCAGCAGTTTCAGGGCCGGACGGGAGTCTGGGGCCAACGTCCTGACTTTC.

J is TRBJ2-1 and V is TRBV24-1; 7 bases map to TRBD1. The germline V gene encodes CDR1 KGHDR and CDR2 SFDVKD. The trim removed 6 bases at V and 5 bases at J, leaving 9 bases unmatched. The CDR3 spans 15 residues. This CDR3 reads CATSPLGTVDNEQFF. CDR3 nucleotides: TGTGCCACCAGTCCACTGGGGACAGTCGACAATGAGCAGTTCTTC.

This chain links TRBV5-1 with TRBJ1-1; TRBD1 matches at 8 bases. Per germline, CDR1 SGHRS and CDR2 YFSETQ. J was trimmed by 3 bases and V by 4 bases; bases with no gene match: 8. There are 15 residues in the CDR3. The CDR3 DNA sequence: TGCGCCAGCAGCCTTCCCGGGACAGGTGACACTGAAGCTTTCTTT. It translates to CASSLPGTGDTEAFF.

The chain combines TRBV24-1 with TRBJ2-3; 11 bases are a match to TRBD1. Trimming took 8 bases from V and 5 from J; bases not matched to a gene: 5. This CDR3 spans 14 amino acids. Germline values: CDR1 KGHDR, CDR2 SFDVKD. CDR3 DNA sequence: TGTGCCACCACGGCGGGACAGGGGGGAGATACGCAGTATTTT. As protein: CATTAGQGGDTQYF.

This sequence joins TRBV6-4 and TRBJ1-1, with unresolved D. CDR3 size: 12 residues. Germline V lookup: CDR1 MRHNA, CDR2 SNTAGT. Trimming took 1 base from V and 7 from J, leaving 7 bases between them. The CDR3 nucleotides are TGTGCCAGCAGTGACTTTTTCCGTGAAGCTTTCTTT. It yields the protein CASSDFFREAFF.

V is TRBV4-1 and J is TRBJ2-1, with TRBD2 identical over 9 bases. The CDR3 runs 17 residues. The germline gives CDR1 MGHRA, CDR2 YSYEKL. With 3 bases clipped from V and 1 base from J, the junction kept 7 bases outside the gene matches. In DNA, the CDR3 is TGCGCCAGCAGCCAGGGGACTAGCAGCTCTTCCTACAATGAGCAGTTCTTC. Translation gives CASSQGTSSSSYNEQFF.

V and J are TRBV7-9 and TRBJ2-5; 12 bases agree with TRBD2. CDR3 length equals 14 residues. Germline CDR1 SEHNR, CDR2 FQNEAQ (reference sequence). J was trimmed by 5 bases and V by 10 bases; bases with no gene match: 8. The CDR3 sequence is CATRRTSGTETQYF. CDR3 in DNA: TGTGCCACCCGAAGGACTAGCGGGACCGAGACCCAGTACTTC. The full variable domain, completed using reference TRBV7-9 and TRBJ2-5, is DTGVSQNPRHKITKRGQNVTFRCDPISEHNRLYWYRQTLGQGPEFLTYFQNEAQLEKSRLLSDRFSAERPKGSFSTLEIQRTEQGDSAMYLCATRRTSGTETQYFGPGTRLLVL.

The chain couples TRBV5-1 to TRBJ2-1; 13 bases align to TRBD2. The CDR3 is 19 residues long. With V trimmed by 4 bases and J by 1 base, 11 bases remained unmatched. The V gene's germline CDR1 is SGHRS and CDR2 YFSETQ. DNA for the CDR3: TGCGCCAGCAGCCCCAGGACTAGCGGGAGTAAATATTCCTACAATGAGCAGTTCTTC. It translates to CASSPRTSGSKYSYNEQFF.

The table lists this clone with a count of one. For the CDR3, the DNA is TGTGCCAGCAGTTCGGGGGGCGTTCGCGGTAGAAATGAGCAGTTCTTC. As protein: CASSSGGVRGRNEQFF. This chain uses TRBV6-5 with TRBJ2-1, with a tentative D call TRBD2 (7 bases). There are 16 residues in the CDR3. CDR1 and CDR2 from the germline V gene are MNHEY and SVGAGI. Trimming pared 4 bases from V and 7 bases from J, leaving 20 bases between.

The CDR3 reads CASSIADRVPETQYF. CDR3 in DNA: TGTGCCAGTAGTATAGCTGACAGGGTTCCAGAGACCCAGTACTTC. This chain connects TRBV19 to TRBJ2-5; 7 positions agree with TRBD1. Per germline, CDR1 LNHDA and CDR2 SQIVND (reference sequence). The CDR3 is made up of 15 amino acids. Trimming cost V 1 base and J 4 bases; bases outside gene matches: 6. The variable domain in full, with the rest retrieved from reference TRBV19 and TRBJ2-5, is DGGITQSPKYLFRKEGQNVTLSCEQNLNHDAMYWYRQDPGQGLRLIYYSQIVNDFQKGDIAEGYSVSREKKESFPLTVTSAQKNPTAFYLCASSIADRVPETQYFGPGTRLLVL.